Listed below are T cell receptor beta chains from one sample, sequenced in a study of chemoradiotherapy in HPV16-positive cancers. Profiling relied on immunoSEQ multiplex PCR, and the TCRdb table lists in-frame clones only, not all of them. The data contain about 6,400 clones, roughly 80% of them singletons. The sample here was tumor tissue, taken from a patient who underwent chemoradiotherapy. The origin of the receptors is a human donor with HPV-associated anogenital cancer. Both conserved end residues are trimmed from each CDR3. Each record gives: J gene, V gene, CDR3 protein.

J: TRBJ2-1; V: TRBV5-1; CDR3: ASSLGLAAYNEQF
J: TRBJ2-5; V: TRBV27; CDR3: ASSLRGVYQETQY
J: TRBJ1-4; V: TRBV7-2; CDR3: ASSPARGNNEKLF
J: TRBJ2-7; V: TRBV4-2; CDR3: ASSQWPPESPRGYEQY
J: TRBJ1-2; V: TRBV5-4; CDR3: ASSLNRDYGYT
J: TRBJ2-2; V: TRBV11-3; CDR3: ASSTGTGGETGELF
J: TRBJ1-2; V: TRBV11-2; CDR3: ASSFSNGYGYT
J: TRBJ2-5; V: TRBV2; CDR3: ASSGAGTGQETQY
J: TRBJ1-2; V: TRBV30; CDR3: AWSQWTGGFGSYGYT
J: TRBJ2-3; V: TRBV7-9; CDR3: ASSLGPSATDTQY